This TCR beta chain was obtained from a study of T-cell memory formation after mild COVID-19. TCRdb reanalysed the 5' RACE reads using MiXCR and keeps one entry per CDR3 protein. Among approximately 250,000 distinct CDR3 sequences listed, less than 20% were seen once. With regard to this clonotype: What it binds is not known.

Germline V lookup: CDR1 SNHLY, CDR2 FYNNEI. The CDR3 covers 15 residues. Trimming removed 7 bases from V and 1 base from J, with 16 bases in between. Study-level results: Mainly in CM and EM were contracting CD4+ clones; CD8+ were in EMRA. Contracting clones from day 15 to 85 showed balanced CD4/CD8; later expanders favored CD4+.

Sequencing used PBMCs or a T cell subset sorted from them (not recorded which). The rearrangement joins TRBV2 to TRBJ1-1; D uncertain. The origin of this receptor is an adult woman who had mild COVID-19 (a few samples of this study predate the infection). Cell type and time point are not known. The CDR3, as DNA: TGTGCCAGCACCGAAAGGCCCCGGGGGAACACTGAAGCTTTCTTT. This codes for CASTERPRGNTEAFF. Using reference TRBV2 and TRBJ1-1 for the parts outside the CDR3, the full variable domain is EPEVTQTPSHQVTQMGQEVILRCVPISNHLYFYWYRQILGQKVEFLVSFYNNEISEKSEIFDDQFSVERPDGSNFTLKIRSTKLEDSAMYFCASTERPRGNTEAFFGQGTRLTVV.